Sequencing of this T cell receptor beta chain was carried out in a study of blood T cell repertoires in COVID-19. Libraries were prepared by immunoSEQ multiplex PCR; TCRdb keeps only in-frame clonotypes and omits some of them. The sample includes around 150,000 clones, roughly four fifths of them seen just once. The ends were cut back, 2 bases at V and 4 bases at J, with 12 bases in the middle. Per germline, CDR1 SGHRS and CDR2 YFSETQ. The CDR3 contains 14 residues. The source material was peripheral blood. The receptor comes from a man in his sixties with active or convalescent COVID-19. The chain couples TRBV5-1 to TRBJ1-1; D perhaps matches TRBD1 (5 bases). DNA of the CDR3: TGCGCCAGCAGCTTCATCCAGGGTGGCACTGAAGCTTTCTTT. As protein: CASSFIQGGTEAFF. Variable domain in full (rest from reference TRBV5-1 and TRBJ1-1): KAGVTQTPRYLIKTRGQQVTLSCSPISGHRSVSWYQQTPGQGLQFLFEYFSETQRNKGNFPGRFSGRQFSNSRSEMNVSTLELGDSALYLCASSFIQGGTEAFFGQGTRLTVV.